Below, 27 T cell receptor beta chains from the same sample are listed, as sequenced in a study of memory CD4+ T cells and cytomegalovirus serostatus. Some clones are missing from TCRdb's copy, which holds only in-frame ones; the method was immunoSEQ multiplex PCR. The table shows tens of thousands of clones, with approximately 77% occurring only once. The sort gate was single viable CD3+CD4+CD8-CD45RO+ cells for memory CD4+ T cells. Sequencing input: memory CD4+ T cells from blood. These TCRs come from an adult in good health and CMV-seronegative. Some clones in this sample may be carry-over from other donors' samples.

V and J are TRBV11-2 and TRBJ1-3, with a weak D call TRBD1 (5 bases). The ends were cut back, 3 bases at V and 4 bases at J, with 10 bases in the middle. Germline CDR1 reads SGHAT; CDR2 reads FQNNGV. The CDR3 extends over 14 amino acids. The CDR3 sequence is CASSFGTYGNTIYF. The CDR3 DNA is TGTGCCAGCAGCTTCGGGACGTACGGAAACACCATATATTTT.

The sample holds a few counts of this clone. The rearrangement uses TRBV19 and TRBJ1-5; no definite D call. The V gene lost 7 bases and the J gene lost 4 bases, with 20 bases spanning the gap. CDR1 LNHDA and CDR2 SQIVND come from the germline V gene (reference sequence). There are 16 residues in the CDR3. The DNA of the CDR3 is TGTGCCAGTAAAGTAACTGGACCTGAGCGGAATCAGCCCCAGCATTTT. It specifies CASKVTGPERNQPQHF.

The rearrangement links TRBV5-1 to TRBJ2-3, with 10 bases that match TRBD2. The CDR3 totals 15 residues. J lost 1 base, V lost 5 bases, and 4 bases had no gene match. Germline assignment: CDR1 SGHRS and CDR2 YFSETQ. The CDR3 nucleotides read TGCGCCAGCAGACTAGCGGGACTTCGCACAGATACGCAGTATTTT. Translating it yields CASRLAGLRTDTQYF. The whole variable domain, remainder taken from reference TRBV5-1 and TRBJ2-3, is KAGVTQTPRYLIKTRGQQVTLSCSPISGHRSVSWYQQTPGQGLQFLFEYFSETQRNKGNFPGRFSGRQFSNSRSEMNVSTLELGDSALYLCASRLAGLRTDTQYFGPGTRLTVL.

The chain employs TRBV4-1 and TRBJ2-3, with D maybe TRBD2 (5 bases). CDR1 is MGHRA, CDR2 YSYEKL, per germline. Trimming took off 2 bases at V and 0 bases at J, with 18 bases between the two ends. The CDR3 sequence is 18 residues long. The CDR3 coding sequence is TGCGCCAGCAGCCAACCCCTAACTCCAAGGACTAGCACAGATACGCAGTATTTT. Translating gives CASSQPLTPRTSTDTQYF.

This rearrangement joins TRBV14 to TRBJ2-7, with TRBD2 matching 9 bases. The germline V gene encodes CDR1 SGHDN and CDR2 FVKESK. This CDR3 is built from 13 residues. The V segment lost 10 bases and the J segment 4 bases; nucleotides outside the gene matches: 8. Here the CDR3 DNA reads TGTGCCATGCGGGGGGGTATCGAATACGAGCAGTACTTC. Amino acids: CAMRGGIEYEQYF. Based on the CDR3 plus reference TRBV14 and TRBJ2-7, the full variable domain is EAGVTQFPSHSVIEKGQTVTLRCDPISGHDNLYWYRRVMGKEIKFLLHFVKESKQDESGMPNNRFLAERTGGTYSTLKVQPAELEDSGVYFCAMRGGIEYEQYFGPGTRLTVT.

In this sample, this clone turned up once. The chain is built from TRBV7-6 and TRBJ1-5, with D possibly matching TRBD1 (6 bases). The V end was cut by 0 bases, the J end by 5 bases, with 11 bases between. The CDR3 runs to 15 residues. The germline V gene encodes CDR1 SGHVS and CDR2 FNYEAQ. DNA of the CDR3: TGTGCCAGCAGCTTAGCAGGGGGGGCGGATCAGCCCCAGCATTTT. Its protein is CASSLAGGADQPQHF. The entire variable domain, with the rest obtained from reference TRBV7-6 and TRBJ1-5, is as follows: GAGVSQSPRYKVTKRGQDVALRCDPISGHVSLYWYRQALGQGPEFLTYFNYEAQQDKSGLPNDRFSAERPEGSISTLTIQRTEQRDSAMYRCASSLAGGADQPQHFGDGTRLSIL.

This clone was detected only once. CDR3 in DNA: TGCAGTGCTGCGGATTCCTACGAGCAGTACTTC. Its translation is CSAADSYEQYF. V and J are TRBV20-1 and TRBJ2-7, with D uncertain. Trimming removed 5 bases at V and 1 base at J, with 6 bases between. This CDR3 has 11 residues. Germline V gives CDR1 DFQATT, CDR2 SNEGSKA (reference sequence).

This clone was counted between two and nine times. The chain carries TRBV7-9 and TRBJ1-2; 12 bases are shared with TRBD1. The CDR3 loop spans 16 amino acids. With 0 bases clipped from V and 4 bases from J, the junction kept 3 bases outside the gene matches. Germline V lookup: CDR1 SEHNR, CDR2 FQNEAQ (reference sequence). Here the CDR3 DNA reads TGTGCCAGCAGCTTAGCCTCGGGACAGGGGGCCTATGGCTACACCTTC. This sequence encodes CASSLASGQGAYGYTF.

This clone has just a few counts. The chain links TRBV5-1 to TRBJ1-1; a weak D match, TRBD1 (5 bases). Germline assignment: CDR1 SGHRS and CDR2 YFSETQ. The germline V and J ends were trimmed by 2 bases and 2 bases, with 7 bases remaining between them. The CDR3 has 13 amino acids. CDR3 sequence (DNA): TGCGCCAGCAGCTTTGGACAAAACACTGAAGCTTTCTTT. This encodes CASSFGQNTEAFF.

The chain uses TRBV5-1 and TRBJ2-3; D remains ambiguous. V lost 0 bases and J 2 bases, leaving 4 bases between the germline ends. In germline, CDR1 is SGHRS, CDR2 YFSETQ. This CDR3 spans 13 amino acids. The CDR3 nucleotides read TGCGCCAGCAGCTTGGGCCCCACAGATACGCAGTATTTT. Translation gives CASSLGPTDTQYF.

The chain employs TRBV5-4 and TRBJ2-1, with TRBD1 identical over 7 bases. Looked up from germline, CDR1 is SGHNT and CDR2 is YYREEE (reference sequence). There are 15 residues in the CDR3. V trimming: 0 bases; J trimming: 10 bases; junction bases outside the gene matches: 10. CDR3 sequence (DNA): TGTGCCAGCAGCTTGGGAGGGACAGTAAGCGCCGAGCAGTTCTTC. Residues: CASSLGGTVSAEQFF.

CDR3 coding DNA: TGTGCCAGCACCCCCCTGGGCGGGAACACTGAAGCTTTCTTT. This translates into CASTPLGGNTEAFF. The chain uses TRBV2 and TRBJ1-1; the D is unclear. Germline assignment: CDR1 SNHLY and CDR2 FYNNEI. Trimming left V 7 bases short and J 1 base short, with 13 bases between. The CDR3 is made up of 14 amino acids.

This clone was observed a handful of times. V and J are TRBV19 and TRBJ2-7; D assignment may be TRBD1 or TRBD2 (6 bases each). Deletions cut 8 bases from V and 0 bases from J, with 14 bases between. CDR1 LNHDA and CDR2 SQIVND come from the germline V gene (reference sequence). The CDR3 length is 14 residues. CDR3 DNA: TGTGCCAGTGCCAAGGGGGGCCTCTCCTACGAGCAGTACTTC. Residues: CASAKGGLSYEQYF.

The chain couples TRBV30 to TRBJ1-2; D uncertain. The CDR3 totals 13 residues. Between the trimmed V and J ends, which lost 1 base and 2 bases, there was a span of 8 bases. Germline loops: CDR1 GTSNPN, CDR2 SVGIG (reference sequence). CDR3 coding DNA: TGTGCCTGGAGTGCACAGAGAAACTATGGCTACACCTTC. Encoded protein: CAWSAQRNYGYTF.

The chain joins TRBV18 to TRBJ2-1, with D tentatively TRBD1 (6 bases). V was cut by 5 bases and J by 9 bases, with 14 bases left in between. The CDR3 runs 13 residues. Germline CDR1 reads KGHSH; CDR2 reads LQKENI. The CDR3 nucleotides read TGTGCCAGCTCAAATTACAGGGTCGGTGAGCAGTTCTTC. Its translation: CASSNYRVGEQFF. The entire variable domain, with the rest obtained from reference TRBV18 and TRBJ2-1, is as follows: NAGVMQNPRHLVRRRGQEARLRCSPMKGHSHVYWYRQLPEEGLKFMVYLQKENIIDESGMPKERFSAEFPKEGPSILRIQQVVRGDSAAYFCASSNYRVGEQFFGPGTRLTVL.

The V and J genes are TRBV4-2 and TRBJ2-1; 13 bases fit TRBD2. CDR3 length equals 16 residues. J was trimmed by 7 bases and V by 1 base; bases with no gene match: 4. Germline loops: CDR1 LGHNA, CDR2 YNFKEQ. CDR3: CASSQGTSGRRNEQFF. The CDR3 region has the DNA TGTGCCAGCAGCCAAGGGACTAGCGGGAGACGAAATGAGCAGTTCTTC.

The gene calls are TRBV5-1 and TRBJ2-1; TRBD2 agrees at 11 bases. CDR1 is SGHRS and CDR2 is YFSETQ in the germline V gene. Germline trimming cut 4 bases from V and 3 bases from J; bases unmatched to any gene: 3. This CDR3 comprises 15 residues. For the CDR3, the DNA is TGCGCCAGCAGCGAGACTAGCGGGAACTACAATGAGCAGTTCTTC. It translates to CASSETSGNYNEQFF. Full variable domain (rest looked up from reference TRBV5-1 and TRBJ2-1): KAGVTQTPRYLIKTRGQQVTLSCSPISGHRSVSWYQQTPGQGLQFLFEYFSETQRNKGNFPGRFSGRQFSNSRSEMNVSTLELGDSALYLCASSETSGNYNEQFFGPGTRLTVL.

The chain recombines TRBV5-1 with TRBJ1-4; 11 nucleotides line up with TRBD1. Germline V gives CDR1 SGHRS, CDR2 YFSETQ. This CDR3 region has 17 residues. The trim removed 4 bases at V and 7 bases at J, leaving 12 bases unmatched. CDR3 in amino acids: CASSLDRGPTRGEKLFF. The DNA for the CDR3 is TGCGCCAGCAGCCTGGACAGGGGGCCGACGAGGGGTGAAAAACTGTTTTTT.

This clone was observed a few times. The chain joins TRBV7-6 to TRBJ1-5; D gene ambiguous. Germline-derived CDR1 and CDR2 are SGHVS and FNYEAQ. This CDR3 has 13 amino acids. V lost 1 base and J 7 bases, leaving 8 bases between the germline ends. For the CDR3, the DNA is TGTGCCAGCAGCTTAGTGCCCGAACAGCCCCAGCATTTT. This translates into CASSLVPEQPQHF.

The chain uses TRBV21-1 and TRBJ2-3; TRBD2, the table's D call, was not compared with the DNA. TRBV21-1 is deemed a pseudogene. The CDR3 totals 14 residues. CDR3 bases: TGTGCCAGCAGCACCAGACTAGCGTCAGATACGCAGTATTTT. It codes for CASSTRLASDTQYF.

The J gene is TRBJ2-7, the V gene TRBV2; D is unclear. V was cut by 3 bases and J by 1 base, with 13 bases left in between. The CDR3 contains 15 residues. Germline V lookup: CDR1 SNHLY, CDR2 FYNNEI. CDR3 DNA sequence: TGTGCCAGCAGTGAGCGGCGGCAGGCTTCCTACGAGCAGTACTTC. Protein product: CASSERRQASYEQYF.

This sequence joins TRBV27 and TRBJ1-1, with 8 bases identical to TRBD1. The germline CDR1 and CDR2 sequences are MNHEY and SMNVEV (reference sequence). This CDR3 contains 15 residues. With 6 bases clipped from V and 4 bases from J, the junction kept 10 bases outside the gene matches. The CDR3 DNA is TGTGCCAGCAGACCGGACAGGGTAAGTCGCACTGAAGCTTTCTTT. The encoded protein is CASRPDRVSRTEAFF.

J is TRBJ2-3 and V is TRBV7-2; 7 bases agree with TRBD2. V was clipped by 4 bases and J by 5 bases; unmatched bases: 12. The germline CDR1 and CDR2 sequences are SGHTA and FQGNSA. The CDR3 runs to 16 residues. The CDR3 protein is CASSYRSGGSLDTQYF. The CDR3 nucleotides read TGTGCCAGCAGCTACCGATCGGGCGGGAGCCTAGATACGCAGTATTTT. Looking up the rest from reference TRBV7-2 and TRBJ2-3 gives the full variable domain: GAGVSQSPSNKVTEKGKDVELRCDPISGHTALYWYRQSLGQGLEFLIYFQGNSAPDKSGLPSDRFSAERTGGSVSTLTIQRTQQEDSAVYLCASSYRSGGSLDTQYFGPGTRLTVL.

CDR3: CASSRGQGAGGLNQPQHF. The CDR3 coding sequence is TGTGCCAGTAGTAGGGGACAGGGGGCAGGGGGCCTAAATCAGCCCCAGCATTTT. The gene calls are TRBV19 and TRBJ1-5, with 12 bases aligning to TRBD1. CDR1 is LNHDA and CDR2 is SQIVND in the germline V gene (reference sequence). V lost 4 bases, J lost 4 bases, and 11 bases stayed unmatched. CDR3 length: 18 residues.

In regard to this clone: Other DNA sequences from this sample encode an identical CDR3 as well. J is TRBJ1-2 and V is TRBV5-5; maybe TRBD1 (6 bases). The CDR3 consists of 13 residues. V lost 1 base and J lost 3, with 7 bases in between. CDR1 SGHKS and CDR2 YYEKEE come from the germline V gene (reference sequence). CDR3 protein: CASSLRQDYGYTF. For the CDR3, the DNA is TGTGCCAGCAGCTTGCGACAGGACTATGGCTACACCTTC.

V is TRBV10-3 and J is TRBJ2-3, with 12 bases fitting TRBD2. CDR1 ENHRY and CDR2 SYGVKD come from the germline V gene. The V and J ends lost 6 bases and 4 bases, in that order; junction bases with no gene match: 5. CDR3 length equals 15 residues. The CDR3 DNA sequence: TGTGCCATCAGCCTAGCGGGAGGGCCCGCAGATACGCAGTATTTT. It yields the protein CAISLAGGPADTQYF.

J is TRBJ1-2 and V is TRBV2; no reliable D call. Germline CDR1 SNHLY, CDR2 FYNNEI. The CDR3 loop spans 13 amino acids. Deletions cut 5 bases from V and 7 bases from J, with 14 bases between. As DNA, the CDR3 is TGTGCCAGCAGTACTGCCCTGGCGGCTGGCTACACCTTC. It encodes CASSTALAAGYTF.